Listed here is a single TCR beta chain. The sample originates from a study of identical twins. A template switching step contributed a universal primer site, while unique molecular identifiers were present in the cDNA. Via MiXCR, TCRdb re-called the 5' RACE reads, giving one row per CDR3 protein. In the table there are roughly 770,000 distinct CDR3 sequences, 15% to 20% of which are singletons. CDR1 and CDR2 (germline): MNHNS, SASEGT. The ends were cut back, 4 bases at V and 12 bases at J, with 10 bases in the middle. This CDR3 is built from 11 residues. Healthy Caucasian donors formed the entire cohort. These data are also associated with another study on T cells expressing NK-cell markers. That work adds: HCMV serostatus: seven of eight sequenced donors positive, one negative. HCMV specificity of expanded NKG2C+ T cell clones remained unclear.

The sequence was collected from a woman under 30 in good health. The genes are TRBV6-1 and TRBJ2-1; the D gene is possibly TRBD1 (5 bases). The specimen was PBMCs. The CDR3 nucleotides read TGTGCCAGCAGTGCGTGGGGCGGGCAGTTCTTC. Translated: CASSAWGGQFF.